This TCR beta chain was sequenced during a study of blood T cells in healthy people across ages. General study points: Estimates based on one million T cells were treated as lower bounds.

The use of a sample-barcoded 5' primer and a J-beta primer mix characterized a second PCR of about 7 to 12 cycles. CDR3-containing paired-end reads numbering at least 2.5 million came from each sample. Each CDR3 protein gets one entry after TCRdb re-called the 5' RACE reads with MiXCR. The sample contains 1.2 million to 1.5 million distinct CDR3 sequences, around 59% of which appear only once. About this clonotype itself: What it binds is unknown.

Germline V lookup: CDR1 PRHDT, CDR2 FYEKMQ (reference sequence). This CDR3 comprises 15 residues. V lost 3 bases to trimming and J lost 7 bases, with 15 bases between them. Healthy Caucasians from Russia aged roughly 6 to 90 served as donors. In each sample, at least 6 million PBMCs were isolated. The V call is TRBV13, the J call TRBJ1-4; D remains unclear. The sample consisted of blood. This sequence was found in a man aged 18 to 30 in good health. The CDR3 nucleotides read TGTGCCAGCAGCTTCGGACCTCGAGGTTTTGAAAAACTGTTTTTT. Its protein is CASSFGPRGFEKLFF.